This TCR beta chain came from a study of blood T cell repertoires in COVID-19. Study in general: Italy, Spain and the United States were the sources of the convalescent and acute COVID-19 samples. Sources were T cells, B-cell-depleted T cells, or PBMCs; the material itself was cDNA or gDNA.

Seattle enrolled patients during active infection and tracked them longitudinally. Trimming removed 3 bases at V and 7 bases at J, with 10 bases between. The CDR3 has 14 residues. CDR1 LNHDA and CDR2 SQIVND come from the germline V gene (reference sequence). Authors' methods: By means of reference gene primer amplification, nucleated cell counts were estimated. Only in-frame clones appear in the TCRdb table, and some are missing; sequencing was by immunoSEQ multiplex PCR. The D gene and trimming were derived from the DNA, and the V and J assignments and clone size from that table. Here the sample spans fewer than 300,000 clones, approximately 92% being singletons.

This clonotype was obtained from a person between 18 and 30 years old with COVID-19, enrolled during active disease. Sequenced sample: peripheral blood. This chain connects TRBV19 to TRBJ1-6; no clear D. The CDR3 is CASSMASENSPLHF. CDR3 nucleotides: TGTGCCAGTAGTATGGCCTCGGAGAATTCACCCCTCCACTTT.